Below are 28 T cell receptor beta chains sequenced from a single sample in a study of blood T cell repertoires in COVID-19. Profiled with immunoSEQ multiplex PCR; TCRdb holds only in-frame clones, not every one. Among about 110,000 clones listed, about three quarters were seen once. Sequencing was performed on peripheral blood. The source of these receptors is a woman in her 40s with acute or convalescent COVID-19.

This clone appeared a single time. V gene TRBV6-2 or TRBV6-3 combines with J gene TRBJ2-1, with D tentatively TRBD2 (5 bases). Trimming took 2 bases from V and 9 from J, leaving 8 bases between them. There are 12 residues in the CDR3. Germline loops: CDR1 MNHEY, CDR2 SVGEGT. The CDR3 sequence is CASSYQAGEQFF. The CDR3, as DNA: TGTGCCAGCAGTTACCAGGCGGGTGAGCAGTTCTTC.

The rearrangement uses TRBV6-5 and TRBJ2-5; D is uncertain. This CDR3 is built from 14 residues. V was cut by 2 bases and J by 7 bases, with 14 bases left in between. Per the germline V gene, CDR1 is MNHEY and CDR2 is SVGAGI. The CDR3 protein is CASSYNLQATTQYF. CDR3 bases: TGTGCCAGCAGTTACAACCTGCAGGCTACGACCCAGTACTTC.

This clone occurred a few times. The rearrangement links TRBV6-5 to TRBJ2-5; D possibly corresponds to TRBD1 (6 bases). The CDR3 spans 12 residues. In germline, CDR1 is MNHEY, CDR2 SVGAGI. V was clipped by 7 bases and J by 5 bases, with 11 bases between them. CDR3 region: CASNRVSETQYF. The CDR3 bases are TGTGCCAGCAACAGGGTTTCGGAGACCCAGTACTTC.

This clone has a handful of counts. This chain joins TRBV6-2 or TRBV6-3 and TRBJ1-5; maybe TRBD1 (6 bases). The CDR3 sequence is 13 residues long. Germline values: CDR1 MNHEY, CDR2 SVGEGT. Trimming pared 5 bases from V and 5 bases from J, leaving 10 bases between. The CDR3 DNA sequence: TGTGCCAGCAGTCCCAGGGGACATCAGCCCCAGCATTTT. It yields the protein CASSPRGHQPQHF.

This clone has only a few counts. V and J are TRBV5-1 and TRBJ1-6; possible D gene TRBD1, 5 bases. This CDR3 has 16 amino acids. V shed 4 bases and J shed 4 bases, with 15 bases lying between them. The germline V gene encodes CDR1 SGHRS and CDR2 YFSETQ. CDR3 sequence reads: CASSQDGGLYNSPLHF. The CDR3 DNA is TGCGCCAGCAGCCAAGACGGGGGACTATATAATTCACCCCTCCACTTT.

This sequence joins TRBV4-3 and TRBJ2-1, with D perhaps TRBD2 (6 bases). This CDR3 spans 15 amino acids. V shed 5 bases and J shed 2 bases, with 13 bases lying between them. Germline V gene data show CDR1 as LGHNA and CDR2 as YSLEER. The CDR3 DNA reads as TGCGCCAGCAGCACGGAGGGCTTCCCCTACAATGAGCAGTTCTTC. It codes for CASSTEGFPYNEQFF.

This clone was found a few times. Here the CDR3 DNA reads TGTGCCAGCAGTGAGGGACAGGGGGTTTTGGGGTTAGACAATGAGCAGTTCTTC. Its translation: CASSEGQGVLGLDNEQFF. V gene TRBV2 combines with J gene TRBJ2-1; 11 bases agree with TRBD1. The junction had 12 bases not matched to a gene; V was cut back by 3 bases and J by 5 bases. Germline CDR1 and CDR2: SNHLY and FYNNEI. The CDR3 is 18 residues long.

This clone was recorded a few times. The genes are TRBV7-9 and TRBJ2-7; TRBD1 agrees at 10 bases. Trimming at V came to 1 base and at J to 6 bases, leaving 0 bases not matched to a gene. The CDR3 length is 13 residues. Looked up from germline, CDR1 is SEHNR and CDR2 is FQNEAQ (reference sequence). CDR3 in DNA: TGTGCCAGCAGCTTAGGGGACAGGGGCGAGCAGTACTTC. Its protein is CASSLGDRGEQYF.

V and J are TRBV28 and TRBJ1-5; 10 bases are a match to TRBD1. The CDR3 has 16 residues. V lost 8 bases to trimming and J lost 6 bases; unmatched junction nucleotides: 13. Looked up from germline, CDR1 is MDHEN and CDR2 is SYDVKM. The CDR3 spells CASGTPGQGNGQPQHF. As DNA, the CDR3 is TGTGCCAGCGGGACACCGGGACAGGGGAACGGTCAGCCCCAGCATTTT.

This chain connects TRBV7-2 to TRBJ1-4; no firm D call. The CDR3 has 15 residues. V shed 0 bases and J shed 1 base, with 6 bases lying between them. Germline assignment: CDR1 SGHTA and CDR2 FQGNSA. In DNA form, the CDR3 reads TGTGCCAGCAGCTTAGCTCTGCGAACTAATGAAAAACTGTTTTTT. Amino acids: CASSLALRTNEKLFF.

The DNA for the CDR3 is TGTGCCAGCAGCTTAGCTGTGGGCGCGGGCGGGGAGCTGTTTTTT. This codes for CASSLAVGAGGELFF. This chain connects TRBV7-6 to TRBJ2-2, with a possible D match to TRBD2 (5 bases). The CDR3 sequence is 15 residues long. From germline, CDR1 is SGHVS and CDR2 FNYEAQ. V was clipped by 0 bases and J by 7 bases, with 12 bases between them. Filled out from reference TRBV7-6 and TRBJ2-2, the complete variable domain reads GAGVSQSPRYKVTKRGQDVALRCDPISGHVSLYWYRQALGQGPEFLTYFNYEAQQDKSGLPNDRFSAERPEGSISTLTIQRTEQRDSAMYRCASSLAVGAGGELFFGEGSRLTVL.

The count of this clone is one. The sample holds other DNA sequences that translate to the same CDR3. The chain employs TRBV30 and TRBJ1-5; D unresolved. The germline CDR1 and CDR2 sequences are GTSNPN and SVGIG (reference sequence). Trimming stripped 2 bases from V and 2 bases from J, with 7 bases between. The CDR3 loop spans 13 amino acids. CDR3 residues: CAWSRTGNQPQHF. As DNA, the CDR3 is TGTGCCTGGAGTCGAACAGGCAATCAGCCCCAGCATTTT.

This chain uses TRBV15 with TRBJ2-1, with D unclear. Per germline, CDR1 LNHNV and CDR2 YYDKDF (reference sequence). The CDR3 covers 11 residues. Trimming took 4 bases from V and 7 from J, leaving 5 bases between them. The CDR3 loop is CATSKSNEQFF. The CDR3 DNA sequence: TGTGCCACCAGCAAATCGAATGAGCAGTTCTTC.

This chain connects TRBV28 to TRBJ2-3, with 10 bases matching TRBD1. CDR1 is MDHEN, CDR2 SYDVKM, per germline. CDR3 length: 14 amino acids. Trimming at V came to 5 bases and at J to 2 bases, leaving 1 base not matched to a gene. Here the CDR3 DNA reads TGTGCCAGCAGTCGACAGGGGGCCACAGATACGCAGTATTTT. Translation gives CASSRQGATDTQYF.

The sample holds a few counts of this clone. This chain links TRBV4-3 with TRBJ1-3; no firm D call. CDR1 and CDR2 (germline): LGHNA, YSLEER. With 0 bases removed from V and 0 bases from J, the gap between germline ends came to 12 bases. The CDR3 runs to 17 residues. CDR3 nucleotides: TGCGCCAGCAGCCAAGAGGCCCTCCAATACTCTGGAAACACCATATATTTT. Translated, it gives CASSQEALQYSGNTIYF.

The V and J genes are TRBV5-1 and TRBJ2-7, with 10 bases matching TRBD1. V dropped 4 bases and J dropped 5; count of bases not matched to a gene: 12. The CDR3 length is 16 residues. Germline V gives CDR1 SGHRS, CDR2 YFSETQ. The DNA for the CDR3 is TGCGCCAGCAGCGAGCTCGGGGGGACAGGGGTCCACGAGCAGTACTTC. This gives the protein CASSELGGTGVHEQYF.

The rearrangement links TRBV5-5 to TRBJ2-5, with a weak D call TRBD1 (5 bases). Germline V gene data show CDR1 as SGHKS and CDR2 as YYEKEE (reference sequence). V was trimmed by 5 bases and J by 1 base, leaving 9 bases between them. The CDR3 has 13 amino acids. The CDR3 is CASRAGLQETQYF. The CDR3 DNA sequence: TGTGCCAGCAGGGCAGGGCTCCAAGAGACCCAGTACTTC.

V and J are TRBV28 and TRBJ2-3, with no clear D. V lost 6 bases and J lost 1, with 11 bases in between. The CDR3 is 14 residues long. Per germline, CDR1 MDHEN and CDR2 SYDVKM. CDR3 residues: CASSFDQGTDTQYF. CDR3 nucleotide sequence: TGTGCCAGCAGCTTCGATCAGGGCACAGATACGCAGTATTTT.

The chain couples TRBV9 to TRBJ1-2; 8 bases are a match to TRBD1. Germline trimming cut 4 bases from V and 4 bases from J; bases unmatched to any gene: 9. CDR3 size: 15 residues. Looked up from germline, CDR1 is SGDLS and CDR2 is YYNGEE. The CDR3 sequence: CASSPTTGDPYGYTF. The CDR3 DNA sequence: TGTGCCAGCAGCCCAACGACAGGGGATCCCTATGGCTACACCTTC.

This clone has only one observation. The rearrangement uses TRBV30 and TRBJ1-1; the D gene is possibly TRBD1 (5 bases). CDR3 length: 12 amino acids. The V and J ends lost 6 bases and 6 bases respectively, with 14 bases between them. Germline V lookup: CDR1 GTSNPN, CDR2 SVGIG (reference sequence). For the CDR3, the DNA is TGTGCCTGTACCCTCGGGGGACCTGAAGCTTTCTTT. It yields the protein CACTLGGPEAFF.

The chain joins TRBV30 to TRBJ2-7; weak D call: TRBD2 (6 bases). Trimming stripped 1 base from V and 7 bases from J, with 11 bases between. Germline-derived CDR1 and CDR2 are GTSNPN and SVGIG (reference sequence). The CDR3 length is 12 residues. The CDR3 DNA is TGTGCCTGGAGTGCTTTTGGGAGGGAGCAGTACTTC. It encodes CAWSAFGREQYF.

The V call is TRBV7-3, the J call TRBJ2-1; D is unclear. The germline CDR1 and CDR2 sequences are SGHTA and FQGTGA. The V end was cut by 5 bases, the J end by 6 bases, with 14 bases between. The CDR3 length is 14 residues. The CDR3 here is CASSISSNSNEQFF. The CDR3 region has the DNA TGTGCCAGCAGCATTTCAAGTAACTCCAATGAGCAGTTCTTC.

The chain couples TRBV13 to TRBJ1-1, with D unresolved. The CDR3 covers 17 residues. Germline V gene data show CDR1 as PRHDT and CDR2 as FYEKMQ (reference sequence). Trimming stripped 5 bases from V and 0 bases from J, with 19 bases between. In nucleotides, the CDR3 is TGTGCCAGCAGCCAAAGGTCGGGAGGGAGCATGAACACTGAAGCTTTCTTT. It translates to CASSQRSGGSMNTEAFF.

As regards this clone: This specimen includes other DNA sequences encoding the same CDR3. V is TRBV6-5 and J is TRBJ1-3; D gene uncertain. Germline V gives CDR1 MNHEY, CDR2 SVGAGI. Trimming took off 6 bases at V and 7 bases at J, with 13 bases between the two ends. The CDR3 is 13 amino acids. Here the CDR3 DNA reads TGTGCCAGCAGCCAGACCGGGGAGAACACCATATATTTT. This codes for CASSQTGENTIYF.

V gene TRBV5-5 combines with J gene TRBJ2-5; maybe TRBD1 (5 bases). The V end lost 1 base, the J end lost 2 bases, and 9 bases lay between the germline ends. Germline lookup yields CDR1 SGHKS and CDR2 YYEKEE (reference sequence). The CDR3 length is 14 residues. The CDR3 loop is CASSLIGQQETQYF. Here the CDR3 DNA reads TGTGCCAGCAGCTTGATAGGACAACAAGAGACCCAGTACTTC.

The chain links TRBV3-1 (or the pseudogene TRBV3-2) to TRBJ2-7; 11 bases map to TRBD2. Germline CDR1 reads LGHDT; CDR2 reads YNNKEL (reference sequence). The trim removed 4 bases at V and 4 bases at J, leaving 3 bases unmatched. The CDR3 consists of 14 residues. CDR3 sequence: CASSRGTSGYEQYF. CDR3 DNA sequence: TGTGCCAGCAGCCGGGGGACTAGCGGATACGAGCAGTACTTC.

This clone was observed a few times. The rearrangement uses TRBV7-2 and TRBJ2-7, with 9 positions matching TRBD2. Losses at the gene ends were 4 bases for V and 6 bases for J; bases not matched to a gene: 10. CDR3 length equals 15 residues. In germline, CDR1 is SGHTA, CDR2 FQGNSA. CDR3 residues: CASSSQRGVGAEQYF. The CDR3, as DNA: TGTGCCAGCAGCTCGCAGCGGGGGGTGGGTGCCGAGCAGTACTTC.

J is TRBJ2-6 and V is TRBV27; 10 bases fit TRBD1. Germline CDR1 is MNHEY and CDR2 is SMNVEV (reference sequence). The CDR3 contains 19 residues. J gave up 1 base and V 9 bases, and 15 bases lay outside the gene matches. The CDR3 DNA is TGTGCCAGTTCGAATCTCCGGGACAGGGGAAGGTCTGGGGCCAACGTCCTGACTTTC. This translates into CASSNLRDRGRSGANVLTF.